The clone carrying this TCR beta chain has a handful of counts. The antigen remains unidentified. The data belong to a study of T cells after yellow fever vaccination. Study outcomes and limitations: Only a minor proportion of clonotypes was detected across both CD4 and CD8 compartments. Primary-vaccination clones mostly resurfaced post-booster (96% CD4, just under 90% CD8).

5'RACE template switching produced TCR cDNA carrying a universal primer site and UMIs. TCRdb used MiXCR to reprocess the 5' RACE reads, holding one entry per CDR3 protein. The table includes about 630,000 distinct CDR3 sequences, 9% to 15% detected once. The CDR3 extends over 13 amino acids. The V gene's germline CDR1 is LNHDA and CDR2 SQIVND (reference sequence). Losses at the gene ends were 6 bases for V and 5 bases for J; bases not matched to a gene: 6. The J gene is TRBJ1-2, the V gene TRBV19; the match to TRBD1 covers 7 bases. The source is a man under 40 who received the YFV17D yellow fever vaccine. The input for sequencing was PBMCs, taken on the day of the yellow fever booster vaccination. As DNA, the CDR3 is TGTGCCAGTAGCGGGACAGTCGCTTATGGCTACACCTTC. Translating gives CASSGTVAYGYTF.